This T cell receptor beta chain was recovered during a study of human T cells and chemical hapten exposure. Study results and limitations: Healthy people's immune response may differ from that of the donors, who had alopecia.

This clonotype has only a few counts. What it recognizes is unknown. TCRdb reprocessed the RACE reads via MiXCR and lists one record per CDR3 protein. This sample yields roughly 200,000 distinct CDR3 sequences, of which 24% are seen a single time; roughly 2.5% belongs to the top ten. As for time point: patch test 3, about 24 weeks after DPC sensitization. Treatment described: therapeutic diphenylcyclopropenone sensitization with weekly scalp DPC. People who gave samples had alopecia, were 18 to 70 years old, and were suitable for DPC. Trimming removed 0 bases from V and 5 bases from J, with 16 bases in between. CDR3 length equals 16 residues. Germline values: CDR1 SGDLS, CDR2 YYNGEE.

The specimen was whole blood, collected in connection with sensitization to the hapten diphenylcyclopropenone (DPC). The rearrangement joins TRBV9 to TRBJ2-3; maybe TRBD2 (6 bases). The clonotype was recovered from a middle-aged woman with alopecia areata. Some clones in this sample may be carry-over from other donors' samples. CDR3 DNA sequence: TGTGCCAGCAGCGTAGAGGGGTGGGCCGGGGGAGATACGCAGTATTTT. This translates into CASSVEGWAGGDTQYF. The full variable domain, completed using reference TRBV9 and TRBJ2-3, is DSGVTQTPKHLITATGQRVTLRCSPRSGDLSVYWYQQSLDQGLQFLIQYYNGEERAKGNILERFSAQQFPDLHSELNLSSLELGDSALYFCASSVEGWAGGDTQYFGPGTRLTVL.